Following are 20 T cell receptor beta chains from one sample sequenced in a study of T cell responses to AZD1222 COVID-19 vaccine (dated by TCRdb to the early 2020s). Library construction relied on the immunoSEQ multiplex PCR assay. The table was pulled from immuneACCESS by TCRdb, which kept in-frame rearrangements only. Such tables lose some clones; where checked, under half of the loss comes from unresolved V genes, and the rest has no known cause. Across this sample there are around 140,000 clones, with about nine tenths seen only once. The ten largest make up about 1.5% of the sample. What the time point label conveys for this sample: baseline before first vaccination. The sequencing used peripheral blood, collected on day 0 of AZD1222 vaccination. These receptors all stem from an adult in good health.

Points on this clone: The same CDR3 arises from other DNA sequences in this sample as well. V usage is TRBV2 and J usage is TRBJ1-3; D gene uncertain. This CDR3 contains 14 residues. Germline CDR1 SNHLY, CDR2 FYNNEI. V was trimmed by 0 bases and J by 4 bases, leaving 7 bases between them. The CDR3 reads CASSEARQGNTIYF. The CDR3 DNA reads TGTGCCAGCAGTGAAGCGCGGCAGGGAAACACCATATATTTT.

The gene calls are TRBV19 and TRBJ1-3; D is unresolved. The CDR3 loop spans 18 amino acids. Germline V gives CDR1 LNHDA, CDR2 SQIVND (reference sequence). V was shortened by 4 bases and J by 0 bases, with 19 bases between the two germline ends. CDR3 sequence: CASSNSLSWQSSGNTIYF. As DNA, the CDR3 is TGTGCCAGTAGTAACTCTCTGTCCTGGCAGAGCTCTGGAAACACCATATATTTT.

The chain couples TRBV5-1 to TRBJ2-2; 7 nucleotides align to TRBD1. The germline V gene encodes CDR1 SGHRS and CDR2 YFSETQ. J gave up 6 bases and V 5 bases, and 13 bases lay outside the gene matches. CDR3 length: 16 amino acids. CDR3 coding DNA: TGCGCCAGCAGTCTCTGGACAGGACCCCTCGCCGGGGAGCTGTTTTTT. Protein sequence: CASSLWTGPLAGELFF.

The V and J genes are TRBV5-1 and TRBJ2-1, with D maybe TRBD1 (6 bases). The V end lost 4 bases, the J end lost 2 bases, and 13 bases lay between the germline ends. Looked up from germline, CDR1 is SGHRS and CDR2 is YFSETQ. The length of the CDR3 is 15 residues. The CDR3 protein is CASSPLQGPYNEQFF. The CDR3 DNA sequence: TGCGCCAGCAGCCCCCTGCAGGGGCCCTACAATGAGCAGTTCTTC. Looking up the rest from reference TRBV5-1 and TRBJ2-1 gives the full variable domain: KAGVTQTPRYLIKTRGQQVTLSCSPISGHRSVSWYQQTPGQGLQFLFEYFSETQRNKGNFPGRFSGRQFSNSRSEMNVSTLELGDSALYLCASSPLQGPYNEQFFGPGTRLTVL.

The rearrangement joins TRBV28 to TRBJ2-7; possible D gene TRBD2, 6 bases. V shed 5 bases and J shed 0 bases, with 17 bases lying between them. The CDR3 sequence is 16 residues long. CDR1 and CDR2 (germline): MDHEN, SYDVKM. The CDR3 DNA sequence: TGTGCCAGCAGTCCCGTCGATAGCGGTTACTCCTACGAGCAGTACTTC. Its protein product is CASSPVDSGYSYEQYF. The full variable domain, rest sourced from reference TRBV28 and TRBJ2-7, is DVKVTQSSRYLVKRTGEKVFLECVQDMDHENMFWYRQDPGLGLRLIYFSYDVKMKEKGDIPEGYSVSREKKERFSLILESASTNQTSMYLCASSPVDSGYSYEQYFGPGTRLTVT.

V usage is TRBV7-2 and J usage is TRBJ2-7; D might be TRBD1 (6 bases). The CDR3 runs to 14 residues. Germline-derived CDR1 and CDR2 are SGHTA and FQGNSA. The V end lost 0 bases, the J end lost 2 bases, and 8 bases lay between the germline ends. CDR3 DNA sequence: TGTGCCAGCAGCTTAGCCAGGGGCACCTACGAGCAGTACTTC. Translation gives CASSLARGTYEQYF.

This rearrangement joins TRBV15 to TRBJ1-2; 9 bases are shared with TRBD1. Germline V gives CDR1 LNHNV, CDR2 YYDKDF (reference sequence). CDR3 length: 17 residues. The J segment lost 8 bases and the V segment lost 2 bases, leaving 15 bases of the junction unmatched. In DNA, the CDR3 is TGTGCCACCAGCAGACCTAAAGAGGCGGGACAGGGCATCGGCTACACCTTC. This gives the protein CATSRPKEAGQGIGYTF.

This clone was picked up one time. The J gene is TRBJ2-1, the V gene TRBV24-1; D may be TRBD1 or TRBD2 (5 bases each). The germline V and J ends were trimmed by 5 bases and 9 bases, with 10 bases remaining between them. Per the germline V gene, CDR1 is KGHDR and CDR2 is SFDVKD. The CDR3 consists of 12 residues. CDR3: CATSGPGTEQFF. Written as DNA, the CDR3 is TGTGCCACCAGTGGCCCCGGGACTGAGCAGTTCTTC.

The chain is built from TRBV11-1 and TRBJ1-3, with D hard to call. CDR3 length equals 14 residues. Germline-derived CDR1 and CDR2 are SGHAT and FQDESV (reference sequence). V lost 3 bases and J lost 2, with 8 bases in between. CDR3 region: CASSFPFAGNTIYF. The DNA for the CDR3 is TGTGCCAGCAGCTTCCCCTTCGCTGGAAACACCATATATTTT.

The rearrangement joins TRBV7-3 to TRBJ2-3, with a tentative D call TRBD1 (5 bases). The CDR3 is 14 amino acids. Per the germline V gene, CDR1 is SGHTA and CDR2 is FQGTGA. V shed 2 bases and J shed 4 bases, with 10 bases lying between them. DNA for the CDR3: TGTGCCAGCAGCTTACTAGGGGATCCAGATACGCAGTATTTT. This codes for CASSLLGDPDTQYF.

A note on this clone: The sample holds other DNA sequences that translate to the same CDR3. CDR3 amino acids: CASSLKETQYF. CDR3 coding DNA: TGTGCCAGCAGCCTAAAAGAGACCCAGTACTTC. The chain joins TRBV28 to TRBJ2-5; D remains ambiguous. The germline CDR1 and CDR2 sequences are MDHEN and SYDVKM. Trimming pared 6 bases from V and 3 bases from J, leaving 5 bases between. The CDR3 is 11 amino acids. Supplemented by reference TRBV28 and TRBJ2-5, the full variable domain reads DVKVTQSSRYLVKRTGEKVFLECVQDMDHENMFWYRQDPGLGLRLIYFSYDVKMKEKGDIPEGYSVSREKKERFSLILESASTNQTSMYLCASSLKETQYFGPGTRLLVL.

V and J are TRBV12-5 and TRBJ2-3; 7 bases line up with TRBD1. This CDR3 has 19 residues. Trimming at V came to 3 bases and at J to 4 bases, leaving 19 bases not matched to a gene. Germline values: CDR1 LGHNT, CDR2 FRNRAP. The CDR3 sequence: CASGFYPVLGQLRADTQYF. CDR3 nucleotide sequence: TGTGCTAGTGGTTTTTATCCGGTGCTGGGACAGCTTAGAGCAGATACGCAGTATTTT. The variable domain in full, with the rest retrieved from reference TRBV12-5 and TRBJ2-3, is DARVTQTPRHKVTEMGQEVTMRCQPILGHNTVFWYRQTMMQGLELLAYFRNRAPLDDSGMPKDRFSAEMPDATLATLKIQPSEPRDSAVYFCASGFYPVLGQLRADTQYFGPGTRLTVL.

The sample holds one count of this clone. The chain has TRBV2 and TRBJ1-1; D remains unclear. The germline CDR1 and CDR2 sequences are SNHLY and FYNNEI. Between the trimmed V and J ends, which lost 4 bases and 3 bases, there was a span of 12 bases. This CDR3 is 14 amino acids long. The CDR3 region is CASSGDGTYTEAFF. In DNA, the CDR3 is TGTGCCAGCAGTGGAGACGGAACCTACACTGAAGCTTTCTTT. The whole variable domain, filled in from reference TRBV2 and TRBJ1-1, reads EPEVTQTPSHQVTQMGQEVILRCVPISNHLYFYWYRQILGQKVEFLVSFYNNEISEKSEIFDDQFSVERPDGSNFTLKIRSTKLEDSAMYFCASSGDGTYTEAFFGQGTRLTVV.

The CDR3 sequence is CASSSQGLNTEAFF. In DNA form, the CDR3 reads TGTGCCAGCAGTTCACAGGGGCTTAACACTGAAGCTTTCTTT. The gene calls are TRBV6-5 and TRBJ1-1; 7 bases map to TRBD1. The germline V gene encodes CDR1 MNHEY and CDR2 SVGAGI. V shed 4 bases and J 2 bases; nucleotides not matched to a gene: 4. This CDR3 has 14 amino acids.

The chain links TRBV28 to TRBJ2-5; 8 nucleotides align to TRBD2. The CDR3 is made up of 13 amino acids. In germline, CDR1 is MDHEN, CDR2 SYDVKM. The V gene end was trimmed by 6 bases and the J gene end by 14 bases; junction bases not matched to a gene: 14. The CDR3 DNA follows: TGTGCCAGCAGACCCTCACCGGGACTAGGGTTATACTTC. Its protein product is CASRPSPGLGLYF.

This clone was picked up one time. This chain uses TRBV6-5 with TRBJ1-1; D not resolved. V dropped 4 bases and J dropped 1 base, with 13 bases sitting between them. The CDR3 is 15 amino acids. Germline values: CDR1 MNHEY, CDR2 SVGAGI. This CDR3 is CASSSHAIWNTEAFF. In DNA form, the CDR3 reads TGTGCCAGCAGTTCACACGCGATATGGAACACTGAAGCTTTCTTT.

V is TRBV27 and J is TRBJ2-1, with 8 bases identical to TRBD1. Trimming at V came to 5 bases and at J to 8 bases, leaving 5 bases not matched to a gene. Per the germline V gene, CDR1 is MNHEY and CDR2 is SMNVEV (reference sequence). This CDR3 comprises 13 residues. The CDR3 coding sequence is TGTGCCAGCAGTCGGACAGGGTATCATGAGCAGTTCTTC. Translation: CASSRTGYHEQFF.

This chain joins TRBV5-1 and TRBJ1-5; 10 bases are a match to TRBD1. V shed 4 bases, J shed 6 bases, and the junction held 4 bases outside the gene matches. The length of the CDR3 is 14 residues. Germline V lookup: CDR1 SGHRS, CDR2 YFSETQ. DNA for the CDR3: TGCGCCAGCAGCACAGGACAGGGGGGTCAGCCCCAGCATTTT. Its translation is CASSTGQGGQPQHF.

The chain is built from TRBV30 and TRBJ1-5, with D perhaps TRBD1 (6 bases). This CDR3 has 16 residues. The germline V and J ends were trimmed by 0 bases and 0 bases, with 12 bases remaining between them. Germline V lookup: CDR1 GTSNPN, CDR2 SVGIG (reference sequence). The CDR3 coding sequence is TGTGCCTGGAGTGTACAGGGATCGGGTAGCAATCAGCCCCAGCATTTT. Amino acids: CAWSVQGSGSNQPQHF.

This chain links TRBV7-8 with TRBJ2-5; a weak D match, TRBD2 (6 bases). V was shortened by 2 bases and J by 5 bases, with 15 bases between the two germline ends. Germline V gene data show CDR1 as SGHVS and CDR2 as FQNEAQ. The CDR3 spans 15 residues. CDR3 protein: CASSLPLLARETQYF. In nucleotides, the CDR3 is TGTGCCAGCAGCTTACCTTTACTAGCTCGGGAGACCCAGTACTTC.